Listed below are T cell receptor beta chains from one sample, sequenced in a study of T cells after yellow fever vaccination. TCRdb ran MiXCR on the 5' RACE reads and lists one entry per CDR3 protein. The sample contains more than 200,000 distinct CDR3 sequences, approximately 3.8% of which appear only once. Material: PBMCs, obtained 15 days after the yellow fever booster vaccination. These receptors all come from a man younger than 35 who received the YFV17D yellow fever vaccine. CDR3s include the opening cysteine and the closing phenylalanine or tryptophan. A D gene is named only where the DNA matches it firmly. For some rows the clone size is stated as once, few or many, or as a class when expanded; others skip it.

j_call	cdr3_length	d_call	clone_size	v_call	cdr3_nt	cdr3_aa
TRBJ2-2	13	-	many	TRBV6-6	TGTGCCGGAGAGCGAGGAGGGACCGGGGAGCTGTTTTTT	CAGERGGTGELFF
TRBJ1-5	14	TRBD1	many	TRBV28	TGTGCCAGCAGAGCTGACAGGGACAGTCAGCCCCAGCATTTT	CASRADRDSQPQHF
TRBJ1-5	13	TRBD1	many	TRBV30	TGTGCCTGGAGTGCCTGGCGAGGGACAGGGAGGAATTTT	CAWSAWRGTGRNF
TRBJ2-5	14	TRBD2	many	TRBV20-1	TGCAGTGCTGCGCAGGGACTAGACTTTGGGACCCAGTACTTC	CSAAQGLDFGTQYF
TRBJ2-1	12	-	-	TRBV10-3	TGTGCCATCAGTGAGTCAGGGACTGAGCAGTTCTTC	CAISESGTEQFF
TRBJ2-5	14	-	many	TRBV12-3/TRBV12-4	TGTGCCAGCAGTTTATCGTTAGGGTTGCAGACCCAGTACTTC	CASSLSLGLQTQYF
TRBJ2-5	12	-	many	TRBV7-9	TGTGCCGGCCAAGGGGTCGTTGAGACCCAGTACTTC	CAGQGVVETQYF
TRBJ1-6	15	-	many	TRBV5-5	TGTGCCAGCAGCCCAGGACGCAATTATAATTCACCCCTCCACTTT	CASSPGRNYNSPLHF
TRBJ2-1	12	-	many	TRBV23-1	TGCGCCAGCAGTCAACCTCGCGATGAGCAGTTCTTC	CASSQPRDEQFF
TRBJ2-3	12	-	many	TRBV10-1	TGCGCCAGCAGTGAGAATTTGGATACGCAGTATTTT	CASSENLDTQYF
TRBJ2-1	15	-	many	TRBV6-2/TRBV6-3	TGTGCCAGCAGTTCGATGCGGACCATCTACAATGAGCAGTTCTTC	CASSSMRTIYNEQFF
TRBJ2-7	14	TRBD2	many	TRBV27	TGTGCCAGCAGTATTCTAGCGGGGGGGTACGAGCAGTACTTC	CASSILAGGYEQYF
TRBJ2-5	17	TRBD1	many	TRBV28	TGTGCCAGCAGTCCCCATTGGCGAACAGGGGGGCTTGAGACCCAGTACTTC	CASSPHWRTGGLETQYF
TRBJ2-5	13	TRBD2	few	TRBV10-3	TGTGCCATCAGCCCCGGGGGGAGGGAGACCCAGTACTTC	CAISPGGRETQYF
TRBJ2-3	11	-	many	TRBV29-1	TGCAGCGTCTTATACACAGATACGCAGTATTTT	CSVLYTDTQYF
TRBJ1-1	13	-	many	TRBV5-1	TGCGCCAGCAGCGCGGGGGGGGACACTGAAGCTTTCTTT	CASSAGGDTEAFF
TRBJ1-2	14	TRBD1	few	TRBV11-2	TGTGCCAGCAGCCCTGGGGACAGGGGAGGTGGCTACACCTTC	CASSPGDRGGGYTF
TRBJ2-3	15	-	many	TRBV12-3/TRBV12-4	TGTGCCAGCAGCACCCATACGGGGACCACAGATACGCAGTATTTT	CASSTHTGTTDTQYF
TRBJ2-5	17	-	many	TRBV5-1	TGCGCCAGCAGCCCCAAGGGGCAGACCCGTTCCGTATCGCCCCAGTACTTC	CASSPKGQTRSVSPQYF
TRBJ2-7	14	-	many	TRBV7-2	TGTGCCAGCAGCTTATTAAGGACTTCCTACGAGCAGTACTTC	CASSLLRTSYEQYF
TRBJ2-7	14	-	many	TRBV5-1	TGCGCCAGTGCAGGAAACGAGGCGCTCTACGAGCAGTACTTC	CASAGNEALYEQYF
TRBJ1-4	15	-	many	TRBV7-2	TGTGCCAGCAGCTTAGTTAGGGGACCTAATGAAAAACTGTTTTTT	CASSLVRGPNEKLFF
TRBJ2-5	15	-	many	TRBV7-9	TGTGCCAGCAGCTTAGGTCTCGAGTCTGTAGAGACCCAGTACTTC	CASSLGLESVETQYF
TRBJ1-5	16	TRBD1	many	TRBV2	TGTGCCAGCAATCCCCCGGAGAGGGGGCTCAATCAGCCCCAGCATTTT	CASNPPERGLNQPQHF
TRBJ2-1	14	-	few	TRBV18	TGTGCCAGCTCACCGATAACAGGGATCGGTGAGCAGTTCTTC	CASSPITGIGEQFF
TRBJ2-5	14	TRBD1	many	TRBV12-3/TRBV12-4	TGTGCCAGCAGTTTTCGGGACAGCCAAGAGACCCAGTACTTC	CASSFRDSQETQYF
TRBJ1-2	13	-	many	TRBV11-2	TGTGCCAGCAGCTTACCAGGGAAGGATGGCTACACCTTC	CASSLPGKDGYTF
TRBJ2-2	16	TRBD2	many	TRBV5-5	TGTGCCAGCAGCTTGGGGAAGGGGAGGGACACCGGGGAGCTGTTTTTT	CASSLGKGRDTGELFF
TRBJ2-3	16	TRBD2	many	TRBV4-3	TGCGCCAGCAGCCAAGAAAGTTGGCTAGCGGGGGGAGGGCAGTATTTT	CASSQESWLAGGGQYF
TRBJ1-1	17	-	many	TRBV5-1	TGCGCCAGCAGTTATACTCACGGACACATCATGAACACTGAAGCTTTCTTT	CASSYTHGHIMNTEAFF
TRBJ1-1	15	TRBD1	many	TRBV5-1	TGCGCCAGCAGCACCGACGGACAGGGAAACACTGAAGCTTTCTTT	CASSTDGQGNTEAFF
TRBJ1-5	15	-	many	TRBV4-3	TGCGCCAGCAGCCAAGAGGGGGCCAGCAATCAGCCCCAGCATTTT	CASSQEGASNQPQHF
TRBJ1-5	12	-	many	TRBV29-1	TGCAGCGTTGGGGGGGGCTCTCAGCCCCAGCATTTT	CSVGGGSQPQHF